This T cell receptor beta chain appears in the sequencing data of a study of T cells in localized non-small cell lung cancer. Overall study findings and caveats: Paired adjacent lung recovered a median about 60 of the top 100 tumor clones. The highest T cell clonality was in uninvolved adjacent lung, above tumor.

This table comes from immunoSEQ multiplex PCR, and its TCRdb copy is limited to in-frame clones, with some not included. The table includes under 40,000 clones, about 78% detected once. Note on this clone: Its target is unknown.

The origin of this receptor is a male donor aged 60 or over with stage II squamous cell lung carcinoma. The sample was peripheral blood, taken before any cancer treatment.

Written as DNA, the CDR3 is TGTGCCACCAGCAGAGATGGTCGTGGGAAGGCGGATACGCAGTATTTT. As protein: CATSRDGRGKADTQYF. V gene TRBV15 combines with J gene TRBJ2-3; D unclear. Trimming removed 0 bases from V and 6 bases from J, with 16 bases in between. Germline V gene lookup returns CDR1 LNHNV and CDR2 YYDKDF (reference sequence). CDR3 length: 16 residues.